The present entry profiles one TCR beta chain with its context. This clone was seen at least ten times. Its target antigen remains unknown. Base qualities are not recorded, but no much larger clone differs from it by a single base. The protocol used for the library was PCR. Sequenced using an Illumina HiSeq 4000. High-throughput sequencing was used to profile the CDR3 region of the TCR beta-chain in every patient. On the study's bioinformatics: The researchers built a classifier to tell apart papillary thyroid cancer patients with distant metastasis, based on CDR3 differences among clinicopathological groups. The Shannon index was used to assess repertoire diversity, and the Morisita-Horn index was used to assess tumor-blood repertoire similarity. The public sequencing data were trimmed at Q25 with fastp and processed into clonotypes with MiXCR by TCRdb, which kept only in-frame beta chains. TCRdb, not the authors, supplied the V and J calls. The sample profile shows 30,000 or so clones; 15% to 20% of them were found once. The ten largest clones take up 8% of the sample.

The data were taken from a study of metastatic and nonmetastatic thyroid tumors (TCRdb year 2020). In terms of the full investigation: Repertoires from peripheral blood and from tumor or nodule tissue samples of malignant and benign thyroid patients were compared. The paper as a whole reports these results and caveats: In both blood and tumor samples, malignant tumors were reported to have significantly higher TCR beta diversity than benign nodules.

Trimming removed 7 bases from V and 5 bases from J; the gene matches leave 15 bases unexplained. The CDR3 covers 15 residues, taking in both the cysteine and the phenylalanine. Only the CDR3 portion is preserved as DNA: 45 bases, with reading frame beginning at the first base. CDR1 and CDR2, per the germline V gene, are SQVTM and ANQGSEA. None of the patients had been given any treatment before thyroid surgery. Patient clinical samples collected from the early 2010s to the late 2010s were retrospectively analysed using T-cell receptor beta sequencing. The V and J segments used are TRBV29-1 and TRBJ1-1, with 8 middle bases fitting TRBD1. The sequenced material came from blood. This TCR derives from a female donor with papillary thyroid cancer or a benign thyroid nodule (not recorded which). Some clones in this sample may be carry-over from other donors' samples. The CDR3 has the sequence CSGARRQGRGTEAFF. The sequenced DNA is TGCAGCGGGGCGAGACGACAGGGGAGGGGAACTGAAGCTTTCTTT.